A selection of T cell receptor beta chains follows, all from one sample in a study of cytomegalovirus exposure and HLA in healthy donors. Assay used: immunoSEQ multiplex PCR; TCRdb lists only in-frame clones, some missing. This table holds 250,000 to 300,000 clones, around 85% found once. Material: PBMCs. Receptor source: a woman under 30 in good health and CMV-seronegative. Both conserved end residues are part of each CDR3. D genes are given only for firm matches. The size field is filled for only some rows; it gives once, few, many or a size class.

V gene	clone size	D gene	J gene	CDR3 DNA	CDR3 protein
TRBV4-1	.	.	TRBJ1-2	TGCGCCAGCAGCCTCACTGACGAGGTTGGTGGCTACACCTTC	CASSLTDEVGGYTF
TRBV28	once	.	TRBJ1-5	TGTGCCAGCAGTTTCGTCCTTATCAGGTATCAGCCCCAGCATTTT	CASSFVLIRYQPQHF
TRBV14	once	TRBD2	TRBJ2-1	TGTGCCAGCAGCCACCACCCGGGACTAGCGGTCCTCCCCTACAATGAGCAGTTCTTC	CASSHHPGLAVLPYNEQFF
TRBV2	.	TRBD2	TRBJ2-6	TGTGCCAGCGGAGCGGGAACTGGGGCCAACGTCCTGACTTTC	CASGAGTGANVLTF
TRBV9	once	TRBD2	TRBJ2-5	TGTGCCAGCAGCGGAGGGACTAGCGGGGATGGAGAGACCCAGTACTTC	CASSGGTSGDGETQYF
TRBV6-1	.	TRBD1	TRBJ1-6	TGTGCCAGCAGTGAAGCGGGACAGGGCCTAATATTCCCTTCATATAATTCACCCCTCCACTTT	CASSEAGQGLIFPSYNSPLHF
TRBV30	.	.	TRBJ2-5	TGTGCCTGGAGTGTACGGTATGAGACCCAGTACTTC	CAWSVRYETQYF
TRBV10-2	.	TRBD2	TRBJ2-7	TGCGCCAGTGCTGGACTAGCCTACGAGCAGTACTTC	CASAGLAYEQYF
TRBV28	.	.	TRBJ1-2	TGTGCCAGCAGTTTATGGACAGCTGGTGGCTACACCTTC	CASSLWTAGGYTF
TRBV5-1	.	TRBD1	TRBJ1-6	TGCGCCAGCAGCTACAGCCCGGGACAGGCTTCACCCCTCCACTTT	CASSYSPGQASPLHF
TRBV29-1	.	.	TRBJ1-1	TGCAGCGTTCAGACAGGCACTGAAGCTTTCTTT	CSVQTGTEAFF
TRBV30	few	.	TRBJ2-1	TGTGCCTGGACCCACGGTGAGCAGTTCTTC	CAWTHGEQFF
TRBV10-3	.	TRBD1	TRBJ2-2	TGTGCCATCAGTGAGTCGACAGGGTCGAACACCGGGGAGCTGTTTTTT	CAISESTGSNTGELFF
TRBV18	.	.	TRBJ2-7	TGTGCCAGCTCACCAGGGACTCGCTACGAGCAGTACTTC	CASSPGTRYEQYF
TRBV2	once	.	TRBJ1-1	TGTGCCAGCAGTGGGAGGCAGTTTAACACTGAAGCTTTCTTT	CASSGRQFNTEAFF
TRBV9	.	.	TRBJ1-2	TGTGCCAGCAGCCTCGGACAGTCTAACTATGGCTACACCTTC	CASSLGQSNYGYTF
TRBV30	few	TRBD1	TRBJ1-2	TGTGCCTGGACCTCGGGACAGGTTATCTCCTATGGCTACACCTTC	CAWTSGQVISYGYTF
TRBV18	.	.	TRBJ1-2	TGTGCCAGCTCACCCGGGGTAGACTATGGCTACACCTTC	CASSPGVDYGYTF
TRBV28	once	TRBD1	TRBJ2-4	TGTGCCAGCAGTCCCTTTGGACAGGGGGCGCGGAAAAACATTCAGTACTTC	CASSPFGQGARKNIQYF
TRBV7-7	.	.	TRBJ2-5	TGTGCTAGCAGCCACTACGGCGAGTTAGAAGAGACCCAGTACTTC	CASSHYGELEETQYF
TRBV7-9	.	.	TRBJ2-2	TGTGCCAGCAGCAGGACTTCCCCAGATAGCGGGGAGCTGTTTTTT	CASSRTSPDSGELFF
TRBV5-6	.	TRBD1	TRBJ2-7	TGTGCCAGCAGCCCGGCCGGGACAGGGGGCTACGAGCAGTACTTC	CASSPAGTGGYEQYF
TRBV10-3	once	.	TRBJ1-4	TGTGCCATCAGTACTCAGGGGCTTAATGAAAAACTGTTTTTT	CAISTQGLNEKLFF
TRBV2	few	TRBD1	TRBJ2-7	TGTGCCAGCCAAGGGCGGGACAGGGGCAACGAGCAGTACTTC	CASQGRDRGNEQYF
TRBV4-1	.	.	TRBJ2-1	TGCGCCAGCAGCCCAGGGAGGATCCGGGCATACTCCTACAATGAGCAGTTCTTC	CASSPGRIRAYSYNEQFF
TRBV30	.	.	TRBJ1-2	TGTGCCTGGAGCTCCCGGGACAAATATGGCTACACCTTC	CAWSSRDKYGYTF
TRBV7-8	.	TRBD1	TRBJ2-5	TGTGCCAGCAGCTTAGGACAGGGAAGGCAAGAGACCCAGTACTTC	CASSLGQGRQETQYF
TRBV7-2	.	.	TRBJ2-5	TGTGCCAGCAGCTTACTAAAGACCCAGTACTTC	CASSLLKTQYF
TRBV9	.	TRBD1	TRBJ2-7	TGTGCCAGCAGCGTAGAGGGACAGGGCTCCTACGAGCAGTACTTC	CASSVEGQGSYEQYF
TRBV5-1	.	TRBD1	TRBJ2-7	TGCGCCAGCAGCTCCATAGCCGGGACAGGGGTGGGCGAGCAGTACTTC	CASSSIAGTGVGEQYF
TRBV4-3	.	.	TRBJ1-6	TGCGCCAGCAGCCAAGCATTGAGCTCCTATAATTCACCCCTCCACTTT	CASSQALSSYNSPLHF
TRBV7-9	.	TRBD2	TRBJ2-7	TGTGCCAGCAGCCCGACTAGCGGTCCCTACGAGCAGTACTTC	CASSPTSGPYEQYF
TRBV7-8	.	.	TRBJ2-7	TGTGCCAGCAGCCTTAGCCAGAACGAGCAGTACTTC	CASSLSQNEQYF
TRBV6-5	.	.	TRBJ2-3	TGTGCCAGCAGTTACTCTGGGGCTAACACAGATACGCAGTATTTT	CASSYSGANTDTQYF
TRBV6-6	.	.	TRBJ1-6	TGTGCCAGCTCTTTAAGTCCCAGGCCTAATTCACCCCTCCACTTT	CASSLSPRPNSPLHF
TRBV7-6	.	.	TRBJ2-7	TGTGCCAGCAGCTACCGTCCGGCGGCCAACGAGCAGTACTTC	CASSYRPAANEQYF
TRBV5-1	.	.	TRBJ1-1	TGCGCCAGCAGCTTGGCAATCACAGGGACTGAAGCTTTCTTT	CASSLAITGTEAFF
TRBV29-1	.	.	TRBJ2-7	TGCAGCGCCTCCCTCGTCTCCCGTGCTGGGCTAGCCCTGGGACAAGGATACGAGCAGTACTTC	CSASLVSRAGLALGQGYEQYF
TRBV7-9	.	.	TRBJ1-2	TGTGCCAGCAGCTATGGACATGGTGATTATGGCTACACCTTC	CASSYGHGDYGYTF
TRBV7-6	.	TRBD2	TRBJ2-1	TGTGCCAGCAGTAAAACGGGGCTAGCGGGGGGCAATGAGCAGTTCTTC	CASSKTGLAGGNEQFF
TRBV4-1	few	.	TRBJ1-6	TGCGCCAGCAGCCGGGGTCAGGGGAGTGTTGGTTCACCCCTCCACTTT	CASSRGQGSVGSPLHF
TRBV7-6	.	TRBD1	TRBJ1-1	TGTGCCAGCAGCGACGGACAGGGCTCTGAAGCTTTCTTT	CASSDGQGSEAFF
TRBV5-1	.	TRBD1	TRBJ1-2	TGCGCCAGCAGCTTGGGGGACAGGCCCGGCTACACCTTC	CASSLGDRPGYTF
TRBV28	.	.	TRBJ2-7	TGTGCCAGCAGTACCAACCGGAGGTTACAATACGAGCAGTACTTC	CASSTNRRLQYEQYF
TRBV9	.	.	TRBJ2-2	TGTGCCAGCAGCGACCCTTTGGGACCGATAAAGGGGGATTCGAACACCGGGGAGCTGTTTTTT	CASSDPLGPIKGDSNTGELFF